This is a list of T cell receptor beta chains from one sample in a study of graft-versus-host responses after intestinal transplantation. For these TCRs, the target antigens are not known. Method: immunoSEQ multiplex PCR; TCRdb's copy keeps in-frame clones and lacks some. The sample contains about 120,000 clones, roughly 93% of which appear only once. The sample consisted of unstimulated CD8+ T cells sorted from spleen or lymph node cells, taken before transplant. The receptor set was obtained from a human donor who was the organ donor for an intestinal transplant. Each CDR3 is given with its conserved first and last residue. Fields, in order: J gene, clone size, CDR3 length, V gene, D gene, CDR3 DNA, CDR3 protein. The D gene is left open where the match is weak. Clone size is given for some rows only: seen once, a few or many times, or a class if the clone is expanded.

TRBJ2-7 - 13 TRBV7-9 - TGTGCCAGCAGCTTATTACAGGGATACGAGCAGTACTTC CASSLLQGYEQYF
TRBJ2-7 - 14 TRBV13 TRBD2 TGTGCCAGCAGCTTTCCGACTAGCGGCTACGAGCAGTACTTC CASSFPTSGYEQYF
TRBJ2-7 once 18 TRBV27 TRBD1 TGTGCCAGCAGTTTATCGCTCTCAGGGGGACGGAACTACTACGAGCAGTACTTC CASSLSLSGGRNYYEQYF
TRBJ2-5 - 13 TRBV11-2 - TGTGCCAGCAGCGTCCCCAGGGGCGTGCCGCAGTACTTC CASSVPRGVPQYF
TRBJ2-5 - 15 TRBV30 TRBD2 TGTGCCTGGAGTGCCCTAGCGGGATACCAAGAGACCCAGTACTTC CAWSALAGYQETQYF
TRBJ2-3 - 20 TRBV5-1 TRBD2 TGCGCCAGCAGCTGGGAGGTTAGGCCTAGCGGGATCCCTAGCACAGATACGCAGTATTTT CASSWEVRPSGIPSTDTQYF
TRBJ2-7 - 13 TRBV6-5 - TGTGCCAGCAGTTACAGGTCAGCCTACGAGCAGTACTTC CASSYRSAYEQYF
TRBJ2-2 - 14 TRBV7-9 - TGTGCCAGCAGCCCATATGAGGGGACCGGGGAGCTGTTTTTT CASSPYEGTGELFF
TRBJ1-2 - 13 TRBV6-6 TRBD1 TGTGCCAGCAGTCCAGGGGGCTACTATGGCTACACCTTC CASSPGGYYGYTF
TRBJ1-1 - 13 TRBV19 - TGTGCCAGTAGTATAGGGGGTGGCACTGAAGCTTTCTTT CASSIGGGTEAFF
TRBJ1-5 - 16 TRBV4-1 TRBD1 TGCGCCAGCAGCCAAACGGACAGGCGATACAATCAGCCCCAGCATTTT CASSQTDRRYNQPQHF
TRBJ2-1 - 14 TRBV7-9 TRBD1 TGTGCCAGCAGCTTAGATGAGGGGGCGCGTGAGCAGTTCTTC CASSLDEGAREQFF
TRBJ1-2 - 12 TRBV7-9 TRBD1 TGTGCCAGCAGCACCAACAGGGGTGGCTACACCTTC CASSTNRGGYTF
TRBJ2-3 - 16 TRBV11-2 TRBD1 TGTGCCAGCAGCTTAGATGTCACAGGGGACACAGATACGCAGTATTTT CASSLDVTGDTDTQYF
TRBJ2-1 - 14 TRBV28 - TGTGCCAGCAGTTTGGGCGGGCCCTACAATGAGCAGTTCTTC CASSLGGPYNEQFF
TRBJ2-7 - 15 TRBV6-1 - TGTGCCAGCAGTGAATTGGGGCTGGGGAATCACGAGCAGTACTTC CASSELGLGNHEQYF